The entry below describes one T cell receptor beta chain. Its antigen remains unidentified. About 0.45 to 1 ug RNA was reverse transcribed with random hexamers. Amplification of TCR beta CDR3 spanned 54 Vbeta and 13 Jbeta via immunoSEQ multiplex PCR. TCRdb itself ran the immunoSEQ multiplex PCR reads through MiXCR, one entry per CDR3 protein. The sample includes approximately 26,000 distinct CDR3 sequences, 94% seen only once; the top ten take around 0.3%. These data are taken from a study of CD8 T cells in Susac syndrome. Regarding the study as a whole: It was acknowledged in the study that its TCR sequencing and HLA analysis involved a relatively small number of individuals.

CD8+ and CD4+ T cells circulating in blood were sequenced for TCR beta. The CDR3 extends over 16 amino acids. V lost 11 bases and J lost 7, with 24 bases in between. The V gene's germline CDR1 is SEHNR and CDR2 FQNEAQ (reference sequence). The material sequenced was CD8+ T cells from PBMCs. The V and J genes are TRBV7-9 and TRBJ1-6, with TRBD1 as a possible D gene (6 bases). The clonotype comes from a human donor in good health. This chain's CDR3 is CAGEVAGRGSNSPLHF. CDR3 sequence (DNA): TGTGCCGGAGAGGTGGCGGGCAGGGGAAGCAATTCACCCCTCCACTTT. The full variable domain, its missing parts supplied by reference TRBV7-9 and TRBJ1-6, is DTGVSQNPRHKITKRGQNVTFRCDPISEHNRLYWYRQTLGQGPEFLTYFQNEAQLEKSRLLSDRFSAERPKGSFSTLEIQRTEQGDSAMYLCAGEVAGRGSNSPLHFGNGTRLTVT.